These 20 T cell receptor beta chains share one sample of origin, sequenced in a study of molecular identifiers for immune sequencing clone quantification. TCRdb analysed the PCR reads with MiXCR anew, one entry per CDR3 protein. This table has about 510,000 distinct CDR3 sequences, 20% to 25% appearing once. Material for sequencing was naive CD8+ T cells from blood, with Jurkat cell RNA spiked in. Sample subset: FACS-sorted CD8+CD4-CCR7+CD45RA+ naive T cells. All receptors come from a human donor in good health. Some libraries in this study had Jurkat cell RNA spiked in.

This clonotype came up many times. The rearrangement joins TRBV19 to TRBJ2-1; perhaps TRBD1 as D (5 bases). The germline V gene encodes CDR1 LNHDA and CDR2 SQIVND (reference sequence). The CDR3 consists of 16 residues. Trimming left V 5 bases short and J 4 bases short, with 18 bases between. CDR3 residues: CASSVSDSLPYNEQFF. CDR3 nucleotides: TGTGCCAGTAGTGTGAGCGACAGCCTTCCTTACAATGAGCAGTTCTTC. Full variable domain (missing parts from reference TRBV19 and TRBJ2-1): DGGITQSPKYLFRKEGQNVTLSCEQNLNHDAMYWYRQDPGQGLRLIYYSQIVNDFQKGDIAEGYSVSREKKESFPLTVTSAQKNPTAFYLCASSVSDSLPYNEQFFGPGTRLTVL.

This clonotype turned up a few times. This CDR3 reads CASSIDQSYEQYF. The CDR3 DNA reads as TGTGCCAGTAGTATAGATCAGAGCTACGAGCAGTACTTC. The chain recombines TRBV19 with TRBJ2-7, with D hard to call. Germline V gene data show CDR1 as LNHDA and CDR2 as SQIVND (reference sequence). The CDR3 has 13 amino acids. Trimming took off 0 bases at V and 3 bases at J, with 6 bases between the two ends.

Ten or more counts support this clonotype. This chain connects TRBV6-2 or TRBV6-3 to TRBJ1-5, with D unresolved. The V gene lost 6 bases and the J gene lost 3 bases, with 18 bases spanning the gap. The germline V gene encodes CDR1 MNHEY and CDR2 SVGEGT. The CDR3 has 16 residues. The CDR3 reads CASSSIREILNQPQHF. The CDR3 DNA reads TGTGCCAGCAGCTCGATCCGCGAGATCCTCAATCAGCCCCAGCATTTT.

Ten or more counts support this clonotype. The V call is TRBV4-2, the J call TRBJ2-3; possibly TRBD1 for D (5 bases). Germline loops: CDR1 LGHNA, CDR2 YNFKEQ. V lost 1 base and J 3 bases, leaving 11 bases between the germline ends. The CDR3 runs 15 residues. The CDR3 loop reads CASSQGGGRTDTQYF. CDR3 bases: TGTGCCAGCAGCCAAGGGGGCGGACGGACAGATACGCAGTATTTT.

The rearrangement joins TRBV24-1 to TRBJ2-1; D might be TRBD1 or TRBD2, each matching 5 bases. This CDR3 has 14 amino acids. The ends were cut back, 5 bases at V and 5 bases at J, with 12 bases in the middle. Germline lookup yields CDR1 KGHDR and CDR2 SFDVKD. CDR3 region: CATSGPWGNNEQFF. The CDR3 DNA follows: TGTGCCACCAGTGGTCCTTGGGGGAACAATGAGCAGTTCTTC.

Comments on this clonotype: A much larger clone lies a single base off, so this may be a read error. V usage is TRBV12-3 or TRBV12-4 and J usage is TRBJ1-6, with D unclear. This CDR3 region has 13 residues. CDR3 region: CASSLAVNAPLHF. CDR3 in DNA: TGTGCCAGCAGTTTAGCGGTTAATGCACCCCTCCACTTT.

V usage is TRBV19 and J usage is TRBJ1-1; weak D call: TRBD1 (6 bases). The CDR3 covers 12 residues. Germline assignment: CDR1 LNHDA and CDR2 SQIVND (reference sequence). The germline V and J ends were trimmed by 6 bases and 4 bases, with 9 bases remaining between them. The CDR3 coding sequence is TGTGCCAGTAGGCAGGGGTTCACTGAAGCTTTCTTT. Protein sequence: CASRQGFTEAFF. Complete variable domain (other parts from reference TRBV19 and TRBJ1-1): DGGITQSPKYLFRKEGQNVTLSCEQNLNHDAMYWYRQDPGQGLRLIYYSQIVNDFQKGDIAEGYSVSREKKESFPLTVTSAQKNPTAFYLCASRQGFTEAFFGQGTRLTVV.

This clonotype was counted many times. The J gene is TRBJ2-5, the V gene TRBV9, with 9 bases matching TRBD1. The CDR3 totals 16 residues. V gave up 1 base and J gave up 4 bases; unmatched junction bases: 8. The V gene's germline CDR1 is SGDLS and CDR2 YYNGEE. The CDR3 DNA is TGTGCCAGCAGCGTATGGACAGGGGATGGGGGAGAGACCCAGTACTTC. This translates into CASSVWTGDGGETQYF.

Concerning this clonotype: A much larger clone is a single base away; this may be a read error. CDR3 nucleotides: TGTGCCAGCTCCTCGTCTCGGCAGATCAACACTGAAGCTTTCTTT. Protein sequence: CASSSSRQINTEAFF. The chain recombines TRBV28 with TRBJ1-1, with D unresolved. The CDR3 contains 15 residues. Germline V lookup: CDR1 MDHEN, CDR2 SYDVKM. The V and J ends lost 8 bases and 2 bases respectively, with 18 bases between them.

This clonotype was found a few times. This chain uses TRBV14 with TRBJ2-5; 11 bases line up with TRBD2. The CDR3 extends over 17 amino acids. With 0 bases clipped from V and 4 bases from J, the junction kept 7 bases outside the gene matches. CDR1 is SGHDN, CDR2 FVKESK, per germline. The CDR3 DNA reads TGTGCCAGCAGCCAAGAACAGGGACTAGCGGTAGGAGAGACCCAGTACTTC. Residues: CASSQEQGLAVGETQYF.

Regarding this clonotype: A clone one base away is much larger, so this may be a read error. Since no conserved phenylalanine or tryptophan closes the CDR3, a read error is the likely cause. This chain connects TRBV2 to TRBJ2-7, with a tentative D call TRBD2 (5 bases). The CDR3 totals 15 residues. V lost 1 base and J lost 2, with 12 bases in between. Germline lookup yields CDR1 SNHLY and CDR2 FYNNEI. This CDR3 is CASSEVGRGTYEQYL. For the CDR3, the DNA is TGTGCCAGCAGTGAAGTTGGACGGGGAACCTACGAGCAGTACCTC.

The table lists this clonotype with many counts. The V and J genes are TRBV5-1 and TRBJ2-3; TRBD2 aligns across 9 bases. The CDR3 loop spans 15 amino acids. Germline assignment: CDR1 SGHRS and CDR2 YFSETQ. With 3 bases clipped from V and 2 bases from J, the junction kept 4 bases outside the gene matches. The CDR3 loop reads CASSWAGGPTDTQYF. CDR3 bases: TGCGCCAGCAGCTGGGCGGGGGGGCCCACAGATACGCAGTATTTT.

There are a few counts of this clonotype. This chain connects TRBV27 to TRBJ2-1, with D possibly being TRBD2 (5 bases). Looked up from germline, CDR1 is MNHEY and CDR2 is SMNVEV (reference sequence). Trimming pared 9 bases from V and 7 bases from J, leaving 25 bases between. CDR3 length equals 16 residues. The CDR3 nucleotides are TGTGCCAGTACTCACATATCCCCTCGGGGTTCGAATGAGCAGTTCTTC. Its protein is CASTHISPRGSNEQFF.

This clonotype came up many times. V usage is TRBV20-1 and J usage is TRBJ2-5; maybe TRBD2 (6 bases). This CDR3 region has 16 residues. Germline values: CDR1 DFQATT, CDR2 SNEGSKA (reference sequence). The V and J ends lost 0 bases and 1 base respectively, with 15 bases between them. The CDR3 sequence: CSARDLRGLLQETQYF. The CDR3 bases are TGCAGTGCTAGAGATCTTCGGGGACTTCTCCAAGAGACCCAGTACTTC.

Turning to this clonotype: A read error may explain this, as a much larger clone is one base away. The chain combines TRBV7-9 with TRBJ2-6; D is uncertain. Germline CDR1 SEHNR, CDR2 FQNEAQ (reference sequence). The length of the CDR3 is 17 residues. Trimming stripped 5 bases from V and 1 base from J, with 15 bases between. This CDR3 is CASSPGQTPSGANVLTF. The CDR3, as DNA: TGTGCCAGCAGCCCAGGTCAGACCCCATCTGGGGCCAACGTCCTGACTTTC. Filled out from reference TRBV7-9 and TRBJ2-6, the complete variable domain reads DTGVSQNPRHKITKRGQNVTFRCDPISEHNRLYWYRQTLGQGPEFLTYFQNEAQLEKSRLLSDRFSAERPKGSFSTLEIQRTEQGDSAMYLCASSPGQTPSGANVLTFGAGSRLTVL.

The V gene is TRBV4-1, the J gene TRBJ2-7, with D tentatively TRBD1 (6 bases). The length of the CDR3 is 15 residues. Germline lookup yields CDR1 MGHRA and CDR2 YSYEKL. The ends were cut back, 3 bases at V and 3 bases at J, with 15 bases in the middle. The CDR3 bases are TGCGCCAGCAGCCAGAGGACAGAGAGATGCTACGAGCAGTACTTC. Translating it yields CASSQRTERCYEQYF.

This clonotype was counted ten times or more. The chain recombines TRBV12-3 or TRBV12-4 with TRBJ2-7; tentatively, D is TRBD1 (5 bases). V lost 6 bases and J lost 4, with 16 bases in between. The CDR3 runs 14 residues. CDR3 in amino acids: CASSSVWGKYEQYF. CDR3 sequence (DNA): TGTGCCAGCAGCTCCGTGTGGGGCAAGTACGAGCAGTACTTC.

At least ten counts were recorded for this clonotype. This chain joins TRBV7-8 and TRBJ2-7; D perhaps matches TRBD2 (5 bases). V was clipped by 5 bases and J by 2 bases, with 16 bases between them. There are 15 residues in the CDR3. Germline V CDR1 and CDR2: SGHVS, FQNEAQ. CDR3 DNA: TGTGCCAGCAGCAGTACTAGAACCCACACCTACGAGCAGTACTTC. Its protein is CASSSTRTHTYEQYF.

As concerns this clonotype: Since a much larger clone is just one base distant, this may be a read error. The rearrangement joins TRBV4-3 to TRBJ1-5; the D is unclear. The germline CDR1 and CDR2 sequences are LGHNA and YSLEER. The CDR3 covers 17 residues. Trimming removed 0 bases at V and 0 bases at J, with 12 bases between. CDR3: CASSQDSVPSSNQPQHF. As DNA, the CDR3 is TGCGCCAGCAGCCAAGATTCCGTACCTTCTAGCAATCAGCCCCAGCATTTT.

The sample holds many counts of this clonotype. The chain carries TRBV7-2 and TRBJ2-3, with TRBD2 identical over 14 bases. CDR3 length: 15 residues. With 8 bases clipped from V and 3 bases from J, the junction kept 4 bases outside the gene matches. Germline V gene data show CDR1 as SGHTA and CDR2 as FQGNSA. CDR3 amino acids: CASGTSGSLTDTQYF. The CDR3, as DNA: TGTGCCAGCGGGACTAGCGGGAGTTTGACAGATACGCAGTATTTT.